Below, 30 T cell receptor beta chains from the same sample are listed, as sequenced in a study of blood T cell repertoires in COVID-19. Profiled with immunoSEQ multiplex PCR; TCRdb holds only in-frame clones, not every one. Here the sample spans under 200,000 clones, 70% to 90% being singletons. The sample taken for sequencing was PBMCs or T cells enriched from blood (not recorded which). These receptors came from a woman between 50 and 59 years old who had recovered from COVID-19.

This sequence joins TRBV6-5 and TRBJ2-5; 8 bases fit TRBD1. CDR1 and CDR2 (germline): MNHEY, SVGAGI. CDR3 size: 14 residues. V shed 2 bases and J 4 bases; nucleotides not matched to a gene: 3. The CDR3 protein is CASSYDRGLETQYF. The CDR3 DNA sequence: TGTGCCAGCAGTTACGACAGGGGATTAGAGACCCAGTACTTC.

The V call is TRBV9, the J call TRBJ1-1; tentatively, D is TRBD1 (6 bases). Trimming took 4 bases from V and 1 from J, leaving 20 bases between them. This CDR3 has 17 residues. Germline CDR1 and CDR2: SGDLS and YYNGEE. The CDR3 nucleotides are TGTGCCAGCAGCCCCTCCCAGCCCCAGGGGAGGAACACTGAAGCTTTCTTT. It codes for CASSPSQPQGRNTEAFF.

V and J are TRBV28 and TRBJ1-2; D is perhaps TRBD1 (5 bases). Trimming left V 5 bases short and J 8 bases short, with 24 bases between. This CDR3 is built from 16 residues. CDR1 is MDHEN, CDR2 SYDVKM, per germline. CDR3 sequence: CASSPLPAGTVRGYTF. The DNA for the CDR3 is TGTGCCAGCAGTCCCCTCCCGGCGGGGACGGTTCGGGGCTACACCTTC.

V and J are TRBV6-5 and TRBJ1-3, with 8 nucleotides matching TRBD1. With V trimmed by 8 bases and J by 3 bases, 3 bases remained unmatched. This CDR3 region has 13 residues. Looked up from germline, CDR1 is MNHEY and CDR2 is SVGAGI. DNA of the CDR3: TGTGCCAGCGGGGGACAGGATGGAAACACCATATATTTT. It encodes CASGGQDGNTIYF.

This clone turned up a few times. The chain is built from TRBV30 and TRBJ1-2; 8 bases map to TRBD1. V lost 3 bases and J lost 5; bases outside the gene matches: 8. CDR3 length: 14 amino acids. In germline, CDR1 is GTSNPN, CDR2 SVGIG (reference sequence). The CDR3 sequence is CAWRLTGGKYGYTF. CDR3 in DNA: TGTGCCTGGAGGTTAACAGGGGGGAAGTATGGCTACACCTTC.

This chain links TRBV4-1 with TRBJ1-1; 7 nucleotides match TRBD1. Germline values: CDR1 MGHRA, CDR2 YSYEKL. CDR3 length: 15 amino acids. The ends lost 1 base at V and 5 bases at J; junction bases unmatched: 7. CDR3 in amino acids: CASSQGSGGRTEAFF. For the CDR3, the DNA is TGCGCCAGCAGCCAAGGGTCAGGGGGAAGAACTGAAGCTTTCTTT.

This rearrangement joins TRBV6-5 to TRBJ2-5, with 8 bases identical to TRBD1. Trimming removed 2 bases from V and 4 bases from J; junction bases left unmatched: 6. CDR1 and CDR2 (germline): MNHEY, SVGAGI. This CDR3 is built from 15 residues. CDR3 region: CASSYGRGHGETQYF. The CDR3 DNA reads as TGTGCCAGCAGTTACGGCAGGGGGCACGGAGAGACCCAGTACTTC.

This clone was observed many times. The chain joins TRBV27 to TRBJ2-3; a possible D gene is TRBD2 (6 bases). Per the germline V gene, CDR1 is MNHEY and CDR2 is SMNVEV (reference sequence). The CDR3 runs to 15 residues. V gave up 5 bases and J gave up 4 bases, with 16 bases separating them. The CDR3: CASSLLGGAPDTQYF. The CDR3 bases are TGTGCCAGCAGTCTCCTTGGAGGGGCCCCAGATACGCAGTATTTT.

DNA for the CDR3: TGTGCCAGCAGCAGAACTACCGGGACAGGGTTATATGATCAGCCCCAGCATTTT. Translation gives CASSRTTGTGLYDQPQHF. V gene TRBV5-4 combines with J gene TRBJ1-5; 9 bases are shared with TRBD1. Germline assignment: CDR1 SGHNT and CDR2 YYREEE (reference sequence). With 4 bases clipped from V and 5 bases from J, the junction kept 16 bases outside the gene matches. CDR3 length equals 18 residues.

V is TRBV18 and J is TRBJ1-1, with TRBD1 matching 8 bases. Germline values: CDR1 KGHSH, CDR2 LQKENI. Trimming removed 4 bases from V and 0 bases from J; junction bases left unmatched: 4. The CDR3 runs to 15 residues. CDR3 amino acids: CASSLETGVNTEAFF. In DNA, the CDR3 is TGTGCCAGCTCACTAGAGACAGGGGTGAACACTGAAGCTTTCTTT.

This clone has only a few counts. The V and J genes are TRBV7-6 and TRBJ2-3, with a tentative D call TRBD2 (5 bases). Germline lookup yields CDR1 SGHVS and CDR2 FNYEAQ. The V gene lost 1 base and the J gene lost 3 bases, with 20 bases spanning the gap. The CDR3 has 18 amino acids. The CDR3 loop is CASSLDRASRIGTDTQYF. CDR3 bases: TGTGCCAGCAGCTTAGATCGGGCTAGCCGGATAGGGACAGATACGCAGTATTTT.

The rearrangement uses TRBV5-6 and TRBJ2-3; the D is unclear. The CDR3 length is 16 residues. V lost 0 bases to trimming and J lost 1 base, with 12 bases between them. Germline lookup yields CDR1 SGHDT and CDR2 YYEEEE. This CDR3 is CASSLALTLGTDTQYF. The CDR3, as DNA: TGTGCCAGCAGCTTGGCCTTGACACTGGGCACAGATACGCAGTATTTT.

CDR3 nucleotide sequence: TGTGCCAGCAGCTTAGAGTACAGCTATGGCTACACCTTC. It translates to CASSLEYSYGYTF. This chain connects TRBV7-8 to TRBJ1-2; D unclear. Germline CDR1 reads SGHVS; CDR2 reads FQNEAQ. The CDR3 covers 13 residues. Trimming pared 1 base from V and 4 bases from J, leaving 7 bases between.

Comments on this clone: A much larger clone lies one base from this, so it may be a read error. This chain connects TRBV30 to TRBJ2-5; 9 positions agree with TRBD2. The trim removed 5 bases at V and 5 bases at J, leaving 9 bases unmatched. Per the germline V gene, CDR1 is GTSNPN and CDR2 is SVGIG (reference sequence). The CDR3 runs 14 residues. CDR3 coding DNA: TGTGCCTGGTGTGGCGGGGGGGGATGGGAGACCCAGTACTTC. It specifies CAWCGGGGWETQYF.

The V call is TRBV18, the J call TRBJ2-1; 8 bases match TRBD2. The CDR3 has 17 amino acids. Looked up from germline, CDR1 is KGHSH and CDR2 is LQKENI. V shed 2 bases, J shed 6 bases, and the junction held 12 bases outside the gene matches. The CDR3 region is CASSPGRVAGGLNEQFF. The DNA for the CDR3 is TGTGCCAGCTCACCAGGTCGGGTCGCGGGGGGACTCAATGAGCAGTTCTTC.

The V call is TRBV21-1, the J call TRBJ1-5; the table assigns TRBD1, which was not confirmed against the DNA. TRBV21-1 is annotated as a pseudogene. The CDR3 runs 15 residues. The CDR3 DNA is TGTGCCAGCGGGGGGGACAGGGGGCGATCTCAGCCCCAGCATTTT. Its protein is CASGGDRGRSQPQHF.

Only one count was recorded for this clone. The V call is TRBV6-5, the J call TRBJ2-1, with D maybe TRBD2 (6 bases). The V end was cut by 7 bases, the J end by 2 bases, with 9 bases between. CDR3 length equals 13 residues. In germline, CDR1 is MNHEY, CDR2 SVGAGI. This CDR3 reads CASMLAPYNEQFF. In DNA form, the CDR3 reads TGTGCCAGCATGCTAGCGCCCTACAATGAGCAGTTCTTC.

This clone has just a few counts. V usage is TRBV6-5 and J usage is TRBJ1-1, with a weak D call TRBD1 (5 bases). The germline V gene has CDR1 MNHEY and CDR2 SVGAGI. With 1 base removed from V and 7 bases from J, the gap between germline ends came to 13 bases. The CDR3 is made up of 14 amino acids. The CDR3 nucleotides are TGTGCCAGCAGTTACTTTAGCGGGGCCGGTGAAGCTTTCTTT. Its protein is CASSYFSGAGEAFF.

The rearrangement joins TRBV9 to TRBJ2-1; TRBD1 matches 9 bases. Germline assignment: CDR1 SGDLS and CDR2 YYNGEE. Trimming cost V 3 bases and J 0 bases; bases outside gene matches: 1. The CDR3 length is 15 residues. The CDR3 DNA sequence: TGTGCCAGCAGCGCACAGGGGGCCTCCTACAATGAGCAGTTCTTC. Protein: CASSAQGASYNEQFF. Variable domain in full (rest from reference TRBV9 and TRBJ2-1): DSGVTQTPKHLITATGQRVTLRCSPRSGDLSVYWYQQSLDQGLQFLIQYYNGEERAKGNILERFSAQQFPDLHSELNLSSLELGDSALYFCASSAQGASYNEQFFGPGTRLTVL.

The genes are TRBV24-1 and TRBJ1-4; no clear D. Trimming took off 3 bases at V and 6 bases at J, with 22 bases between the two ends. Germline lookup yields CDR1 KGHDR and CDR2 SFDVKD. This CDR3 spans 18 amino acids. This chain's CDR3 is CATSDHGGVSGKYEKLFF. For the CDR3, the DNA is TGTGCCACCAGTGATCACGGCGGCGTCTCCGGGAAATATGAAAAACTGTTTTTT.

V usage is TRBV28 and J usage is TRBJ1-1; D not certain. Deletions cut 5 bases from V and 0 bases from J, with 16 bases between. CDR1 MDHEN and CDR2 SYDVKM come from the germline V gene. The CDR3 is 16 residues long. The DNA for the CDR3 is TGTGCCAGCAGTCCCGGTGGGTTGAGGATGAACACTGAAGCTTTCTTT. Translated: CASSPGGLRMNTEAFF.

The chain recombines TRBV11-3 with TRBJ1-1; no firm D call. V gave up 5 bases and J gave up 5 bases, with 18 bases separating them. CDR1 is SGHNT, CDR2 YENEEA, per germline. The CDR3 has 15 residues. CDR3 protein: CASSPPRGLGTEAFF. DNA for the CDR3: TGTGCCAGCAGCCCCCCCCGCGGGCTGGGGACTGAAGCTTTCTTT.

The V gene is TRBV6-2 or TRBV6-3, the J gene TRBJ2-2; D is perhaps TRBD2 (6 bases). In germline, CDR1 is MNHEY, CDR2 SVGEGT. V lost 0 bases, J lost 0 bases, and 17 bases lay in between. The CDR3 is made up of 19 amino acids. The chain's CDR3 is CASSYSISGEQANTGELFF. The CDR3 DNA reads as TGTGCCAGCAGTTACTCAATCTCGGGGGAACAGGCGAACACCGGGGAGCTGTTTTTT.

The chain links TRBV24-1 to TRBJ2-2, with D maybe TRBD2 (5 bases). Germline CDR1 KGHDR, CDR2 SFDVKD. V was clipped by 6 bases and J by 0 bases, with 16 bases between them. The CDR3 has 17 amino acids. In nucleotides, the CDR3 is TGTGCCACCAGTCACATTAAGGGAGACGCGAACACCGGGGAGCTGTTTTTT. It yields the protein CATSHIKGDANTGELFF.

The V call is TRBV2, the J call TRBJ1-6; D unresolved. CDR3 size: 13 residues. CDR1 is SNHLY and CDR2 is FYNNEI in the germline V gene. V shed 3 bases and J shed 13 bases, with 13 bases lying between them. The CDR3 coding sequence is TGTGCCAGCAGTGAGGTGCCGGGAGTCCCCCTCCACTTT. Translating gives CASSEVPGVPLHF.

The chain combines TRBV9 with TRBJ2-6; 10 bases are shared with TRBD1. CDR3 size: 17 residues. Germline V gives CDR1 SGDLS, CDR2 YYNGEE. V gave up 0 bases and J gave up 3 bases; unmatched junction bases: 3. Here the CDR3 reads CASSVGGQGYGANVLTF. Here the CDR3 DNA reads TGTGCCAGCAGCGTAGGGGGACAGGGGTATGGGGCCAACGTCCTGACTTTC.

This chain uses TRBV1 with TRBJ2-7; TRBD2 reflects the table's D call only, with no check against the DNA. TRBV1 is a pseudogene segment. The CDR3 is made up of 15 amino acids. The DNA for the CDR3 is TGCACCAGTTTTCACGGGACTAGCGAACCCAACGAGCAGTACGTC. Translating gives CTSFHGTSEPNEQYV.

CDR3 amino acids: CASTIGPNTEAFF. The CDR3 DNA reads TGTGCCAGCACCATTGGGCCGAACACTGAAGCTTTCTTT. This chain uses TRBV12-3 or TRBV12-4 with TRBJ1-1; no reliable D call. Trimming pared 7 bases from V and 1 base from J, leaving 10 bases between. The CDR3 has 13 amino acids.

The CDR3 DNA is TGTGCCAGCTCGGCGGGTGATACGCAGTATTTT. Amino acid sequence: CASSAGDTQYF. This sequence joins TRBV18 and TRBJ2-3, with D perhaps matching TRBD2 (5 bases). Trimming removed 6 bases from V and 6 bases from J, with 7 bases in between. The CDR3 is 11 residues long. CDR1 is KGHSH and CDR2 is LQKENI in the germline V gene. The full variable domain, in which reference TRBV18 and TRBJ2-3 provide the parts outside the CDR3, is NAGVMQNPRHLVRRRGQEARLRCSPMKGHSHVYWYRQLPEEGLKFMVYLQKENIIDESGMPKERFSAEFPKEGPSILRIQQVVRGDSAAYFCASSAGDTQYFGPGTRLTVL.

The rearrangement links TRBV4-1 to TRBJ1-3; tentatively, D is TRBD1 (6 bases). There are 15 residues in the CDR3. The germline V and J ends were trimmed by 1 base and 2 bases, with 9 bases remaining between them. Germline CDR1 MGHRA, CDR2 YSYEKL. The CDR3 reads CASSQVGAAGNTIYF. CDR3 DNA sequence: TGCGCCAGCAGCCAAGTGGGGGCGGCTGGAAACACCATATATTTT.